This is a list of T cell receptor beta chains from one sample in a study of vaccination and CD4 T cells after COVID-19. From the PCR reads, TCRdb called clonotypes with MiXCR, one entry per CDR3 protein. The sample holds 3,700 or so distinct CDR3 sequences, 20% to 25% seen once. These receptors lack a known antigen. Sequenced sample: CD4+ T cells from blood, cultured in vitro. The receptors come from a human donor who had recovered from COVID-19. CDR3s include the opening cysteine and the closing phenylalanine or tryptophan. D genes are given only for firm matches.

v_gene: TRBV29-1
d_gene: -
CDR3aa: CSARDRNTEAFF

v_gene: TRBV6-1
d_gene: TRBD1
CDR3aa: CASSEVPRIQGKSSKNIQYF

v_gene: TRBV6-1
d_gene: -
CDR3aa: CASSQRQLNTEAFF

v_gene: TRBV19
d_gene: TRBD1
CDR3aa: CASRLTGRAEAFF

v_gene: TRBV7-8
d_gene: -
CDR3aa: CASSFLDGYEQYF

v_gene: TRBV2
d_gene: -
CDR3aa: CASSEDQWGELYNEQFF

v_gene: TRBV10-3
d_gene: -
CDR3aa: CAISRDKYSNQPQHF

v_gene: TRBV5-1
d_gene: -
CDR3aa: CASTNVVNTEAFF

v_gene: TRBV19
d_gene: -
CDR3aa: CASSLSGPPSPGTGELFF

v_gene: TRBV5-1
d_gene: -
CDR3aa: CASSLDPGDYGYTF

v_gene: TRBV4-1
d_gene: -
CDR3aa: CASSQQDNSNQPQHF

v_gene: TRBV12-3/TRBV12-4
d_gene: TRBD1
CDR3aa: CASKNRGGYGYTF

v_gene: TRBV6-1
d_gene: -
CDR3aa: CASREGARYEQYF

v_gene: TRBV7-9
d_gene: TRBD2
CDR3aa: CASSLAQGLAVHEQFF

v_gene: TRBV30
d_gene: TRBD1
CDR3aa: CAWSVGQGAAEQFF

v_gene: TRBV7-3
d_gene: TRBD1
CDR3aa: CASSRGQADGYTF

v_gene: TRBV12-5
d_gene: -
CDR3aa: CASVGMDGADTQYF

v_gene: TRBV11-2
d_gene: -
CDR3aa: CASSLKVQTNTEAFF

v_gene: TRBV28
d_gene: -
CDR3aa: CASTPDRIAPEAFF

v_gene: TRBV7-2
d_gene: TRBD2
CDR3aa: CASSLARVFTSGQNTDTQYF

v_gene: TRBV2
d_gene: TRBD2
CDR3aa: CASRVGTSGTGELFF

v_gene: TRBV7-9
d_gene: TRBD2
CDR3aa: CASSIRLAEVDEQFF

v_gene: TRBV18
d_gene: -
CDR3aa: CASSPITRGAARWSDTQYF

v_gene: TRBV4-1
d_gene: TRBD1
CDR3aa: CASSQDHPTGTGVYRSPLHF

v_gene: TRBV5-1
d_gene: -
CDR3aa: CASSLAFLGDSPLHF

v_gene: TRBV30
d_gene: -
CDR3aa: CAWSGRADYGYTF

v_gene: TRBV4-1
d_gene: -
CDR3aa: CASSQSQYLGAEAFF

v_gene: TRBV6-1
d_gene: TRBD1
CDR3aa: CASTSGTGGNTGELFF

v_gene: TRBV29-1
d_gene: -
CDR3aa: CSVELDLSNGYTF

v_gene: TRBV12-3/TRBV12-4
d_gene: -
CDR3aa: CASSLAGGSYEQYF